This T cell receptor beta chain comes out of a study of blood T cell repertoires in COVID-19 (dated by TCRdb to 2019 to 2021). Context from the whole study: Samples from collaborators originated in the United States, Italy and Spain and spanned both the acute and convalescent phases of COVID-19. The material from the prospective study consisted of cDNA or gDNA derived from T cells, B-cell-depleted T cells, or PBMCs. Subjects who had been exposed to COVID-19, were actively infected with it, or had recovered from it provided the deeply sampled blood TCRbeta repertoires that made up the dataset. A freely available public database, intended as a resource for researchers studying the immune response to SARS-CoV-2, is where the repertoires were released. Samples were obtained from the ongoing ImmuneRACE study (first 160 participants) and from about 1,300 subjects provided by 6 global collaborators. A de-identified subject ID, COVID-19 status, age in years and sex were almost always included in the sample metadata. Where available, HLA class I and class II types were taken from metadata supplied by the sample provider and were not determined by assay-based typing.

The immunoSEQ Assay, a bias-controlled multiplex PCR, was used to amplify TCRbeta CDR3 regions from genomic DNA. Regarding the original processing steps: Nucleated cell counts per sample were estimated from amplification of reference gene primers within the assay. To quantify the absolute abundance of each unique TCRbeta CDR3 rearrangement, sequence reads were collapsed and filtered. For each sample, productive Simpson clonality was calculated as the square root of Simpson's diversity index across productive rearrangements. The clones in this table, taken by TCRdb from immuneACCESS, are in-frame only. Not every clone is retained; where verified, under half of the shortfall comes from an unresolved V gene, and the cause of the rest is unknown. V, J and clone size reflect that table, while D and trimming were determined from the DNA. The table for this sample lists some 160,000 clones; approximately 80% of them were counted only once. Approximately 12% of the sample is taken by the ten largest.

Overall results and qualifications from the work: How much clinical and demographic metadata was included differed by source and by participant, and the metadata was provided uncurated.

This clone was counted a few times. Its recognized antigen is unknown. Relative to the germline gene, one junction end is altered; a read error may explain this. A second Seattle source provided samples from volunteer blood donors who had recovered from COVID-19. Each collaborating institution followed its own protocols to collect whole blood in K2EDTA tubes. For TCRbeta analysis, collaborators shipped samples as frozen whole blood, isolated PBMCs, or DNA extracted from either of those sample types. The CDR3 runs 15 residues from the cysteine to the phenylalanine. The DNA shown is the 45-base CDR3, in frame from base 1. CDR1 and CDR2, per the germline V gene (reference sequence), are SSHAT and FNYEAQ.

The sequence links TRBV7-7 to TRBJ2-1; TRBD2 is a possible D gene, resting on 6 matching bases. This sequence was found in a man in his 70s who had recovered from COVID-19. The sequenced material came from peripheral blood. The base sequence is TGTGCTAGCAGCCCCCCGGGAGCCGAACACAATGAGCAGTTCTTC. The resulting protein is CASSPPGAEHNEQFF.